This T cell receptor beta chain was observed in a study of ipilimumab plus nivolumab after autologous stem cell transplantation. Study as a whole: A median of roughly 8 nivolumab and 4 or 5 ipilimumab doses were given.

Germline loops: CDR1 GTSNPN, CDR2 SVGIG (reference sequence). The CDR3 spans 12 residues. Between the trimmed V and J ends, which lost 4 bases and 2 bases, there was a span of 6 bases. Some clones are missing from TCRdb's copy, which holds only in-frame ones; the method was immunoSEQ multiplex PCR. The sample comprises some 44,000 clones, more than 70% of which are singletons, and around 0.9% rests with the top ten. Through week 26, nivolumab 3 mg/kg IV was given weeks 1, 4, 7, 10, then biweekly. The receptor was derived from a male donor with multiple myeloma. The V call is TRBV30, the J call TRBJ1-5; D gene unclear. Specimen: PBMCs, collected in a trial of ipilimumab plus nivolumab as post-transplant consolidation. DNA of the CDR3: TGTGCCTGGACTGACGGCAATCAGCCCCAGCATTTT. This codes for CAWTDGNQPQHF.